Listed below are T cell receptor beta chains from one sample, sequenced in a study of control samples from healthy donors and cancer patients. The repertoire was sequenced with immunoSEQ multiplex PCR; TCRdb's copy has only in-frame clones and lacks some. The sample lists more than 75,000 clones, around 90% seen once, with roughly 2% in the top ten. Material: PBMCs. Receptors were obtained from an older woman with head and neck cancer. Both conserved end residues are part of each CDR3. A D gene is named only where the DNA matches it firmly. Size tells how often a clone was seen (once, few, many) or the class of an expanded clone, and some rows leave it out.

CDR3aa: CASSSSGRAGPGELFF; CDR3nt: TGTGCCAGCAGTTCTAGCGGGAGGGCCGGGCCCGGGGAGCTGTTTTTT; abundance: .; d_gene: TRBD2; v_gene: TRBV27; j_gene: TRBJ2-2
CDR3aa: CASSQVGFRRGSTLEFF; CDR3nt: TGTGCCAGCAGCCAAGTCGGGTTTAGGAGAGGGAGCACGTTGGAGTTCTTC; abundance: .; d_gene: .; v_gene: TRBV3-1/TRBV3-2; j_gene: TRBJ2-1
CDR3aa: CASSPINIGANVLTF; CDR3nt: TGTGCCAGTAGTCCCATTAATATTGGGGCCAACGTCCTGACTTTC; abundance: once; d_gene: .; v_gene: TRBV19; j_gene: TRBJ2-6
CDR3aa: CASSRTYNEQFF; CDR3nt: TGTGCCAGCAGCCGGACCTACAATGAGCAGTTCTTC; abundance: .; d_gene: .; v_gene: TRBV6-2/TRBV6-3; j_gene: TRBJ2-1
CDR3aa: CASKHSRAGNQPQHF; CDR3nt: TGTGCCAGCAAACACTCCAGGGCAGGCAATCAGCCCCAGCATTTT; abundance: .; d_gene: .; v_gene: TRBV6-5; j_gene: TRBJ1-5
CDR3aa: CASSVEDGYEQYF; CDR3nt: TGTGCCAGCAGCGTAGAAGACGGCTACGAGCAGTACTTC; abundance: many; d_gene: .; v_gene: TRBV9; j_gene: TRBJ2-7
CDR3aa: CASTPPRRAQAKNIQYF; CDR3nt: TGTGCCAGCACCCCTCCCCGCAGAGCCCAAGCCAAAAACATTCAGTACTTC; abundance: .; d_gene: .; v_gene: TRBV6-4; j_gene: TRBJ2-4
CDR3aa: CASSQETGGFHEQFF; CDR3nt: TGCGCCAGCAGCCAAGAAACAGGGGGCTTCCATGAGCAGTTCTTC; abundance: .; d_gene: TRBD1; v_gene: TRBV4-3; j_gene: TRBJ2-1
CDR3aa: CASSFQGLYEQYF; CDR3nt: TGTGCCAGCAGCTTCCAGGGGTTGTACGAGCAGTACTTC; abundance: .; d_gene: .; v_gene: TRBV5-4; j_gene: TRBJ2-7
CDR3aa: CASSIVGGSSYEQYF; CDR3nt: TGTGCCAGTAGTATAGTTGGCGGGAGCTCCTACGAGCAGTACTTC; abundance: .; d_gene: TRBD2; v_gene: TRBV19; j_gene: TRBJ2-7
CDR3aa: CAWSVRRTVNTEAFF; CDR3nt: TGTGCCTGGAGTGTACGAAGGACGGTGAACACTGAAGCTTTCTTT; abundance: .; d_gene: .; v_gene: TRBV30; j_gene: TRBJ1-1